This T cell receptor (beta chain) was observed in a study of T-cell reconstitution after alpha-beta-depleted transplantation in children. Details on this clonotype: Its antigen remains unknown.

CDR1 is SGHDT, CDR2 YYEEEE, per germline. The CDR3 spans 14 residues. V was clipped by 3 bases and J by 6 bases, with 15 bases between them. Unique molecular identifiers tagged the TCRbeta library. MiXCR, run by TCRdb on the PCR reads, gives a single entry per CDR3 protein. The table includes hundreds of thousands of distinct CDR3 sequences, less than 20% detected once. The study's findings and limits: There were reportedly several hundred expanded graft clones from which alpha-beta T cells came about two months after transplant. After one year, T-cell counts and TCRbeta diversity mostly came from new T cells.

The source of this sequence is a male patient between 5 and 17 years old who had a stem cell transplant for acute lymphoblastic leukemia, so the T cells may come from the graft donor. The chain couples TRBV5-6 to TRBJ2-5, with TRBD1 as a possible D gene (6 bases). The input for sequencing was PBMCs, mostly from graft donor cells, taken 360 days after TCRalphabeta/CD19-depleted stem cell transplant. CDR3: CASSWATGSKTQYF. DNA for the CDR3: TGTGCCAGCAGCTGGGCGACAGGCTCAAAGACCCAGTACTTC.